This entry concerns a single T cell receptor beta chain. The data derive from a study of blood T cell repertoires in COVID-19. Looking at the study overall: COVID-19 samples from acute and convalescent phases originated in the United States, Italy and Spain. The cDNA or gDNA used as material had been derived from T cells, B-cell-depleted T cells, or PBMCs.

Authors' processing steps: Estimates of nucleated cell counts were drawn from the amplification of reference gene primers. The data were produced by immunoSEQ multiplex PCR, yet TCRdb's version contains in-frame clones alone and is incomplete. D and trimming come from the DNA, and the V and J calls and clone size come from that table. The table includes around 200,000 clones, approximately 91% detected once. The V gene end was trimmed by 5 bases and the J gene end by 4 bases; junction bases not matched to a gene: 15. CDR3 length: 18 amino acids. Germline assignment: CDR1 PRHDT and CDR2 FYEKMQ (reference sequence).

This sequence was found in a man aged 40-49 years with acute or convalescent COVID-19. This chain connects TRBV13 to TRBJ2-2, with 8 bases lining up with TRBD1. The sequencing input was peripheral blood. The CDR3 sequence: CASSLRTGYAAGTGELFF. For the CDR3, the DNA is TGTGCCAGCAGCCTTCGGACAGGGTACGCTGCTGGCACCGGGGAGCTGTTTTTT.